The clone carrying this TCR beta chain has just one count. Antigen unknown. Only in-frame clones appear in the TCRdb table, and some are missing; sequencing was by immunoSEQ multiplex PCR. The sample contains about 52,000 clones, about four fifths of which appear only once. CDR3 length equals 13 residues. Between the trimmed V and J ends, which lost 5 bases and 3 bases, there was a span of 8 bases. Germline V CDR1 and CDR2: SGHTA, FQGTGA. The sample belongs to a study of vaccination effects on CD4 cells after COVID-19. Study background: Each person got two doses of an mRNA SARS-CoV-2 vaccine, BNT162b2 or mRNA-1273.

The ViraFEST assay expanded antigen-specific CD4+ T cells with viral peptide pools before sequencing. Having been cultured for less than 12 days, the cells underwent CD4+ T cell isolation. Among the vaccine recipients, none had a prior SARS-CoV-2 infection, and nucleocapsid antibodies were negative. V usage is TRBV7-3 and J usage is TRBJ1-3; D remains ambiguous. This material consisted of CD4+ T cells from PBMCs cultured with HCoV-OC43 spike peptides, taken before COVID-19 vaccination. This sample's subset: HCoV-OC43 spike overlapping peptide pool stimulation. This clonotype was obtained from a human donor who received a COVID-19 vaccine. CDR3 in amino acids: CASSLLLGNTIYF. In DNA, the CDR3 is TGTGCCAGCAGCCTTCTCCTTGGAAACACCATATATTTT.